One sample yielded the 22 T cell receptor beta chains listed below, sequenced in a study of cytomegalovirus exposure and HLA in healthy donors. The study ran its PCR with 60 Vbeta and 13 Jbeta primers. TCRdb's copy holds only in-frame clones and misses some; the assay was immunoSEQ multiplex PCR. The sample has about 180,000 clones; about 79% are singletons. Sequencing was done on a sample of PBMCs. These receptors were obtained from a man aged 35-49 years in good health and CMV-seropositive.

The chain has TRBV7-9 and TRBJ2-1; 7 positions match TRBD1. Germline V CDR1 and CDR2: SEHNR, FQNEAQ (reference sequence). V lost 5 bases and J lost 6; bases outside the gene matches: 13. The length of the CDR3 is 16 residues. CDR3 coding DNA: TGTGCCAGCAGCCTGAGGGGGCAGGACGGCGGCAATGAGCAGTTCTTC. Protein sequence: CASSLRGQDGGNEQFF.

This clone occurred a few times. The chain has TRBV10-3 and TRBJ2-1; TRBD2 aligns across 7 bases. CDR3 length: 16 amino acids. Germline trimming cut 0 bases from V and 7 bases from J; bases unmatched to any gene: 9. Germline lookup yields CDR1 ENHRY and CDR2 SYGVKD. CDR3 loop: CAISESAGVLENEQFF. In DNA form, the CDR3 reads TGTGCCATCAGTGAGTCTGCGGGAGTTCTGGAAAATGAGCAGTTCTTC.

V is TRBV10-3 and J is TRBJ1-2; TRBD1 matches at 12 bases. V trimming: 0 bases; J trimming: 8 bases; junction bases outside the gene matches: 10. Looked up from germline, CDR1 is ENHRY and CDR2 is SYGVKD. The CDR3 spans 17 residues. The CDR3 coding sequence is TGTGCCATCAGTGAGTCGGGACAGGGGGCCTCACAGGGGGGCTACACCTTC. Amino acid sequence: CAISESGQGASQGGYTF.

This sequence joins TRBV19 and TRBJ2-1, with TRBD2 as a possible D gene (5 bases). V was shortened by 5 bases and J by 1 base, with 9 bases between the two germline ends. Germline CDR1 is LNHDA and CDR2 is SQIVND (reference sequence). This CDR3 spans 14 amino acids. The CDR3 DNA is TGTGCCAGTAGTGATGACTATTCCTACAATGAGCAGTTCTTC. As protein: CASSDDYSYNEQFF.

This chain joins TRBV2 and TRBJ1-1; D uncertain. The CDR3 extends over 11 amino acids. Trimming stripped 7 bases from V and 8 bases from J, with 11 bases between. Per germline, CDR1 SNHLY and CDR2 FYNNEI. CDR3 DNA sequence: TGTGCCAGCACCCCTAAGACAGAAGCTTTCTTT. Its translation: CASTPKTEAFF. The variable domain in full, completed from reference TRBV2 and TRBJ1-1, reads EPEVTQTPSHQVTQMGQEVILRCVPISNHLYFYWYRQILGQKVEFLVSFYNNEISEKSEIFDDQFSVERPDGSNFTLKIRSTKLEDSAMYFCASTPKTEAFFGQGTRLTVV.

This clone appeared once. The rearrangement links TRBV5-4 to TRBJ2-1; 11 bases fit TRBD2. Germline V gene lookup returns CDR1 SGHNT and CDR2 YYREEE (reference sequence). V lost 4 bases to trimming and J lost 4 bases; unmatched junction nucleotides: 13. The CDR3 runs 18 residues. The CDR3 DNA reads as TGTGCCAGCAGCCCACCCCAACATAGCGGGAGGGAATACAATGAGCAGTTCTTC. It is translated as CASSPPQHSGREYNEQFF.

The chain has TRBV9 and TRBJ2-7, with 10 nucleotides matching TRBD2. Germline lookup yields CDR1 SGDLS and CDR2 YYNGEE. The V gene end was trimmed by 0 bases and the J gene end by 3 bases; junction bases not matched to a gene: 3. The CDR3 consists of 15 residues. CDR3 DNA: TGTGCCAGCAGCGTAGCGTCTAGCGGGAGCTACGAGCAGTACTTC. It specifies CASSVASSGSYEQYF.

This clone was picked up one time. V is TRBV5-8 and J is TRBJ2-6; 8 nucleotides line up with TRBD1. The CDR3 sequence is 18 residues long. Germline V CDR1 and CDR2: SGHTS, YDEGEE. V gave up 4 bases and J gave up 0 bases; unmatched junction bases: 9. Here the CDR3 reads CASSLGTGAGSGANVLTF. CDR3 DNA: TGTGCCAGCAGCCTAGGGACAGGCGCTGGCTCTGGGGCCAACGTCCTGACTTTC.

The rearrangement uses TRBV28 and TRBJ2-1; a weak D match, TRBD1 (6 bases). The length of the CDR3 is 14 residues. Germline CDR1 MDHEN, CDR2 SYDVKM. Trimming removed 6 bases at V and 5 bases at J, with 14 bases between. CDR3 DNA sequence: TGTGCCAGCAGGGGCAGGGACACCAACAATGAGCAGTTCTTC. This translates into CASRGRDTNNEQFF.

This clone was counted between two and nine times. This chain connects TRBV7-8 to TRBJ2-2; 9 positions agree with TRBD2. CDR3 length: 19 residues. CDR1 is SGHVS and CDR2 is FQNEAQ in the germline V gene. V trimming: 1 base; J trimming: 3 bases; junction bases outside the gene matches: 12. The CDR3 here is CASSLVWVSGRGYTGELFF. Here the CDR3 DNA reads TGTGCCAGCAGCTTAGTTTGGGTTAGCGGGAGAGGGTACACCGGGGAGCTGTTTTTT.

The J gene is TRBJ2-3, the V gene TRBV18, with 8 positions matching TRBD2. Germline trimming cut 5 bases from V and 4 bases from J; bases unmatched to any gene: 5. CDR1 is KGHSH, CDR2 LQKENI, per germline. The CDR3 runs 14 residues. CDR3: CASSDGRAADTQYF. CDR3 bases: TGTGCCAGCTCAGACGGGAGGGCCGCAGATACGCAGTATTTT. Full variable domain (remainder filled in from reference TRBV18 and TRBJ2-3): NAGVMQNPRHLVRRRGQEARLRCSPMKGHSHVYWYRQLPEEGLKFMVYLQKENIIDESGMPKERFSAEFPKEGPSILRIQQVVRGDSAAYFCASSDGRAADTQYFGPGTRLTVL.

The chain is built from TRBV27 and TRBJ1-5; D not certain. Germline V gives CDR1 MNHEY, CDR2 SMNVEV (reference sequence). There are 14 residues in the CDR3. V was clipped by 8 bases and J by 6 bases, with 17 bases between them. CDR3 residues: CASCPFAGGQPQHF. CDR3 DNA sequence: TGTGCCAGCTGTCCTTTTGCGGGAGGTCAGCCCCAGCATTTT.

The chain carries TRBV19 and TRBJ2-7, with 11 bases aligning to TRBD2. Germline assignment: CDR1 LNHDA and CDR2 SQIVND (reference sequence). The CDR3 runs 13 residues. The V gene end was trimmed by 8 bases and the J gene end by 4 bases; junction bases not matched to a gene: 4. The CDR3 spells CASAGTSGYEQYF. CDR3 nucleotide sequence: TGTGCCAGTGCCGGGACTAGCGGATACGAGCAGTACTTC.

This chain uses TRBV7-8 with TRBJ1-3; no clear D gene. There are 15 residues in the CDR3. With 0 bases removed from V and 0 bases from J, the gap between germline ends came to 6 bases. Germline V gene sequence: CDR1 SGHVS, CDR2 FQNEAQ. The CDR3 DNA sequence: TGTGCCAGCAGCTTAGCACAGATCTCTGGAAACACCATATATTTT. Its protein is CASSLAQISGNTIYF.

The genes are TRBV9 and TRBJ2-3; tentatively, D is TRBD2 (6 bases). This CDR3 has 16 residues. CDR1 SGDLS and CDR2 YYNGEE come from the germline V gene. Trimming took 0 bases from V and 3 from J, leaving 14 bases between them. CDR3 in amino acids: CASSVGLAFETDTQYF. Here the CDR3 DNA reads TGTGCCAGCAGCGTAGGGCTAGCGTTCGAAACAGATACGCAGTATTTT.

This sequence joins TRBV5-1 and TRBJ2-2; 11 bases map to TRBD2. With 4 bases clipped from V and 3 bases from J, the junction kept 5 bases outside the gene matches. CDR1 is SGHRS, CDR2 YFSETQ, per germline. This CDR3 comprises 16 residues. CDR3 nucleotides: TGCGCCAGCAGCGCCTTTAGCGGGAGGGACACCGGGGAGCTGTTTTTT. Protein: CASSAFSGRDTGELFF.

In its sample, this clone was seen once. V gene TRBV9 combines with J gene TRBJ2-1; tentative D call: TRBD1 (6 bases). Trimming shortened V by 0 bases and J by 8 bases, and 18 bases separated the two germline ends. CDR3 size: 16 residues. Germline V gives CDR1 SGDLS, CDR2 YYNGEE. The CDR3 bases are TGTGCCAGCAGCGTAGGTTTGAAGGAGAACAGGGATGAGCAGTTCTTC. Residues: CASSVGLKENRDEQFF.

The chain uses TRBV6-4 and TRBJ1-4, with a tentative D call TRBD1 (5 bases). Trimming left V 5 bases short and J 8 bases short, with 15 bases between. The CDR3 has 14 residues. CDR1 MRHNA and CDR2 SNTAGT come from the germline V gene. The DNA for the CDR3 is TGTGCCAGCAGTCCGACAGTATCGAGCGAAAAACTGTTTTTT. Its translation is CASSPTVSSEKLFF.

The rearrangement uses TRBV4-2 and TRBJ2-5; 10 bases agree with TRBD2. Germline values: CDR1 LGHNA, CDR2 YNFKEQ. The J segment lost 3 bases and the V segment lost 0 bases, leaving 1 base of the junction unmatched. This CDR3 spans 15 amino acids. CDR3 in amino acids: CASSQDGTSEETQYF. The CDR3 DNA reads TGTGCCAGCAGCCAAGATGGGACTAGCGAAGAGACCCAGTACTTC.

J is TRBJ2-7 and V is TRBV6-5; 8 nucleotides match TRBD2. With 6 bases clipped from V and 5 bases from J, the junction kept 12 bases outside the gene matches. CDR3 size: 15 residues. Per the germline V gene, CDR1 is MNHEY and CDR2 is SVGAGI. As DNA, the CDR3 is TGTGCCAGCAGCCGAAGCGGGAGCAGTCGCGACGAGCAGTACTTC. Its translation is CASSRSGSSRDEQYF.

The rearrangement joins TRBV27 to TRBJ2-1; TRBD2 matches 8 bases. CDR1 and CDR2 from the germline V gene are MNHEY and SMNVEV (reference sequence). The CDR3 is 16 amino acids. The trim removed 5 bases at V and 2 bases at J, leaving 8 bases unmatched. The CDR3: CASSTLAGLAYNEQFF. DNA of the CDR3: TGTGCCAGCAGTACCCTAGCGGGCCTCGCCTACAATGAGCAGTTCTTC.

The chain joins TRBV5-4 to TRBJ2-7; TRBD2 aligns across 7 bases. Looked up from germline, CDR1 is SGHNT and CDR2 is YYREEE (reference sequence). Trimming removed 9 bases from V and 4 bases from J; junction bases left unmatched: 10. The CDR3 extends over 13 amino acids. The CDR3 here is CATSGGVAYEQYF. The CDR3 nucleotides read TGTGCCACCTCGGGGGGAGTGGCATACGAGCAGTACTTC. The complete variable domain, with remaining parts taken from reference TRBV5-4 and TRBJ2-7, reads ETGVTQSPTHLIKTRGQQVTLRCSSQSGHNTVSWYQQALGQGPQFIFQYYREEENGRGNFPPRFSGLQFPNYSSELNVNALELDDSALYLCATSGGVAYEQYFGPGTRLTVT.